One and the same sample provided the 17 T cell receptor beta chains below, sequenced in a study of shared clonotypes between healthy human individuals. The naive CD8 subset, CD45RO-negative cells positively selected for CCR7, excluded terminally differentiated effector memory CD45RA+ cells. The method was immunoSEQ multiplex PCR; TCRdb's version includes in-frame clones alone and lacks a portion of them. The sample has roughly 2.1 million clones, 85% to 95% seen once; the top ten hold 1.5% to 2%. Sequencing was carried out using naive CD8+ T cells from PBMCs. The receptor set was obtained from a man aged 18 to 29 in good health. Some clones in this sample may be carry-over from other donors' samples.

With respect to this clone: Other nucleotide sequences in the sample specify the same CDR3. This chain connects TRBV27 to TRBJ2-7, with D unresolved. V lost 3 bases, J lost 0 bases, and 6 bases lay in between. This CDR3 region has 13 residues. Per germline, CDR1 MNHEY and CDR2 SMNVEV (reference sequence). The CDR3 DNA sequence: TGTGCCAGCAGTTTGACTGTCTCCTACGAGCAGTACTTC. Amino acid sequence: CASSLTVSYEQYF.

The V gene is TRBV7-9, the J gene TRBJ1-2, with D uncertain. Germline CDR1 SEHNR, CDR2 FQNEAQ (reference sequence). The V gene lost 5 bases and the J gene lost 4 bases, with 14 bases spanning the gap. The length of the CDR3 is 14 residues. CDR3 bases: TGTGCCAGCAGCCACCTGAGCCCGACCTATGGCTACACCTTC. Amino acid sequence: CASSHLSPTYGYTF.

CDR3 protein: CASSARTPRRWNEQFF. CDR3 nucleotide sequence: TGTGCCAGCAGCGCCCGGACACCCCGGAGGTGGAATGAGCAGTTCTTC. This rearrangement joins TRBV11-3 to TRBJ2-1, with D perhaps assigned TRBD1 or TRBD2 (5 bases each). V was trimmed by 5 bases and J by 7 bases, leaving 21 bases between them. Germline CDR1 reads SGHNT; CDR2 reads YENEEA. This CDR3 comprises 16 residues. The variable domain in full, completed from reference TRBV11-3 and TRBJ2-1, reads EAGVVQSPRYKIIEKKQPVAFWCNPISGHNTLYWYLQNLGQGPELLIRYENEEAVDDSQLPKDRFSAERLKGVDSTLKIQPAELGDSAVYLCASSARTPRRWNEQFFGPGTRLTVL.

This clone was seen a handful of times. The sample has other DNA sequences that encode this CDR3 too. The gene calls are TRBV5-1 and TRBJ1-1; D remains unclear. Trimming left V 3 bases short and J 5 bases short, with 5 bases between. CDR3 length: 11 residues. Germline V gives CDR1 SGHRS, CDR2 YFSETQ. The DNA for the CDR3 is TGCGCCAGCAGCTCGACTACTGAAGCTTTCTTT. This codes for CASSSTTEAFF.

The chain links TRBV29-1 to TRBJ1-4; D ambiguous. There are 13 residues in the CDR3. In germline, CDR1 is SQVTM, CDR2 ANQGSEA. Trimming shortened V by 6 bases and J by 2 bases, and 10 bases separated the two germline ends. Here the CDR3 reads CSVMVTTNEKLFF. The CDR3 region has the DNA TGCAGCGTAATGGTAACGACTAATGAAAAACTGTTTTTT.

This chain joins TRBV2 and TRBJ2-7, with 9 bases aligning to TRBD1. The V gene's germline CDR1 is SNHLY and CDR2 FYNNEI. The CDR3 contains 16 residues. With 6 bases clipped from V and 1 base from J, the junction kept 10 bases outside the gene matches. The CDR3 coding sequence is TGTGCCAGCAGCCTTACCACAGGGGGCACATCCTACGAGCAGTACTTC. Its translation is CASSLTTGGTSYEQYF.

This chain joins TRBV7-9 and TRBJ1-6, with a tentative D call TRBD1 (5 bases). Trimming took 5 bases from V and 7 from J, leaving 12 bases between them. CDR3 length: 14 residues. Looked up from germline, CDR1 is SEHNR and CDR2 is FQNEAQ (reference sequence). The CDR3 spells CASSPWEGNSPLHF. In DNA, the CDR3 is TGTGCCAGCAGCCCTTGGGAGGGGAATTCACCCCTCCACTTT.

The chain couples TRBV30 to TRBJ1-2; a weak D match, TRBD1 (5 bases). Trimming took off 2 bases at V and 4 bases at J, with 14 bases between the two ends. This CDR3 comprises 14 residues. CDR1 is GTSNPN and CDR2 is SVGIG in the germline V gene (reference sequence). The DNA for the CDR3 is TGTGCCTGGAGTTACGACAGACTAGGCTATGGCTACACCTTC. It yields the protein CAWSYDRLGYGYTF.

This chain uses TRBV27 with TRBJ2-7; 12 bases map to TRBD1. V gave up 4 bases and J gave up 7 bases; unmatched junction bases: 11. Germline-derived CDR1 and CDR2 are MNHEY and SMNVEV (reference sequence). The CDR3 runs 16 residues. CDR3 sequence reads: CASSSRGQGARGEQYF. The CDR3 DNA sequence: TGTGCCAGCAGTTCCCGGGGACAGGGGGCGAGGGGGGAGCAGTACTTC.

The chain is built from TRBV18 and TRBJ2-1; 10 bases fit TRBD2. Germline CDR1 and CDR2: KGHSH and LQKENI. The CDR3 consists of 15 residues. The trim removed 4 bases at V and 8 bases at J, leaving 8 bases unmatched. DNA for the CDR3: TGTGCCAGCTCACTTTCCCCTAGCGGGAGTGATGAGCAGTTCTTC. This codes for CASSLSPSGSDEQFF.

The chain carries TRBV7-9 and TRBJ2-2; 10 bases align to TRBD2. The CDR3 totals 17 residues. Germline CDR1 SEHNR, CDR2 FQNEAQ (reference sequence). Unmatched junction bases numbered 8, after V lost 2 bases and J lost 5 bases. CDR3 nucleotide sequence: TGTGCCAGCAGCTTACCTAGCGGGAGAACCCCGACCGGGGAGCTGTTTTTT. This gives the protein CASSLPSGRTPTGELFF.

The CDR3 nucleotides read TGTGCCAGCAGCTACCCCCCCAGTGAGCAGTTCTTC. Translation: CASSYPPSEQFF. The chain couples TRBV7-3 to TRBJ2-1; no clear D gene. Trimming stripped 4 bases from V and 9 bases from J, with 10 bases between. This CDR3 has 12 amino acids. Germline CDR1 is SGHTA and CDR2 is FQGTGA.

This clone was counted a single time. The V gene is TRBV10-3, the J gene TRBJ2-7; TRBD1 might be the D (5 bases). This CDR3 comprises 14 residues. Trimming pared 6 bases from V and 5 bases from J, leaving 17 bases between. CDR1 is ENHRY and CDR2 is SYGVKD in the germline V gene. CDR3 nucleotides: TGTGCCATCAGGATGCCAGGGTTAAGCAACGAGCAGTACTTC. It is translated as CAIRMPGLSNEQYF.

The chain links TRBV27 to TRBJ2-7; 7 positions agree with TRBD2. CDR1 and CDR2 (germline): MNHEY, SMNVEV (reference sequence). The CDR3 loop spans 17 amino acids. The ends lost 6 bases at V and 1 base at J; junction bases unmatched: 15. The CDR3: CASSPIAVRGVSYEQYF. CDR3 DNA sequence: TGTGCCAGCAGCCCTATCGCGGTCCGGGGGGTTTCCTACGAGCAGTACTTC.

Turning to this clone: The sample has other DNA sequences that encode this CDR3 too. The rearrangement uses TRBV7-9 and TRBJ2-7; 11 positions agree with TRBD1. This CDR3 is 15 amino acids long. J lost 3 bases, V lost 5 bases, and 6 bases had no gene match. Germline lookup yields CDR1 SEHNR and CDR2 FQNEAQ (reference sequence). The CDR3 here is CASSPRDRGSYEQYF. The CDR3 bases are TGTGCCAGCAGCCCGCGGGACAGGGGGAGCTACGAGCAGTACTTC.

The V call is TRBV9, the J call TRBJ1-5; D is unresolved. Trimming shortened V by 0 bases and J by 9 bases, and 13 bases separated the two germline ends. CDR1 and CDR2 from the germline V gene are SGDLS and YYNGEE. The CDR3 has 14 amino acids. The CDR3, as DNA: TGTGCCAGCAGCGTAGAGGGCAGCTCAGGGCCCCAGCATTTT. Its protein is CASSVEGSSGPQHF.

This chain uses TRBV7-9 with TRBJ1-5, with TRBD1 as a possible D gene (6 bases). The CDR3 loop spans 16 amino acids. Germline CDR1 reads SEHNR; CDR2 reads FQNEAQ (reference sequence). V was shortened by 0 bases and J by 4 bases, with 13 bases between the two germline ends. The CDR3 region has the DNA TGTGCCAGCAGCTTAGCTAGGGAGGGGGTTAATCAGCCCCAGCATTTT. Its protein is CASSLAREGVNQPQHF.